The 23 T cell receptor beta chains below were found in one sample sequenced in a study of response to subunit inactivated influenza vaccine. TCRdb reanalysed the RT-PCR reads using MiXCR and keeps one entry per CDR3 protein. There are roughly 760,000 distinct CDR3 sequences in the sample; 21% occur only once, and 10% lies in the top ten. Sample: PBMCs from blood, taken 5 to 6 days after vaccination. These TCRs come from a man aged 45 to 65 who received an inactivated influenza vaccine.

The chain uses TRBV20-1 and TRBJ2-3; D is ambiguous. The CDR3 is made up of 13 amino acids. The V gene's germline CDR1 is DFQATT and CDR2 SNEGSKA (reference sequence). V gave up 6 bases and J gave up 1 base, with 11 bases separating them. CDR3 DNA: TGCAGTGCAAAGAGTGTTGGCACAGATACGCAGTATTTT. Residues: CSAKSVGTDTQYF.

The chain's CDR3 is CAPSGTGEGGAAGYTF. DNA of the CDR3: TGTGCCCCATCCGGGACAGGGGAAGGCGGGGCGGCTGGCTACACCTTC. The chain has TRBV2 and TRBJ1-2, with 10 bases identical to TRBD1. Per the germline V gene, CDR1 is SNHLY and CDR2 is FYNNEI. The length of the CDR3 is 16 residues. J lost 7 bases, V lost 11 bases, and 19 bases had no gene match.

V gene TRBV20-1 combines with J gene TRBJ2-3; D is uncertain. The CDR3 covers 12 residues. The germline CDR1 and CDR2 sequences are DFQATT and SNEGSKA (reference sequence). Trimming pared 3 bases from V and 4 bases from J, leaving 8 bases between. CDR3 DNA: TGCAGTGCTAGGGTTAGTTCAGATACGCAGTATTTT. Its translation: CSARVSSDTQYF.

The chain links TRBV20-1 to TRBJ2-7, with 7 bases fitting TRBD1. This CDR3 contains 14 residues. Per the germline V gene, CDR1 is DFQATT and CDR2 is SNEGSKA (reference sequence). The J segment lost 7 bases and the V segment lost 0 bases, leaving 9 bases of the junction unmatched. In DNA, the CDR3 is TGCAGTGCTAGAGATCCTCGGGGACAGTGGGAGCAGTACTTC. This encodes CSARDPRGQWEQYF.

This clonotype appeared a few times. V is TRBV7-9 and J is TRBJ2-3; 10 bases map to TRBD2. The germline V gene encodes CDR1 SEHNR and CDR2 FQNEAQ (reference sequence). The V segment lost 1 base and the J segment 5 bases; nucleotides outside the gene matches: 6. The CDR3 length is 16 residues. The CDR3 coding sequence is TGTGCCAGCAGCTTAGGGCTAGCGGGAGCGGGAGATACGCAGTATTTT. It encodes CASSLGLAGAGDTQYF. The whole variable domain, filled in from reference TRBV7-9 and TRBJ2-3, reads DTGVSQNPRHKITKRGQNVTFRCDPISEHNRLYWYRQTLGQGPEFLTYFQNEAQLEKSRLLSDRFSAERPKGSFSTLEIQRTEQGDSAMYLCASSLGLAGAGDTQYFGPGTRLTVL.

This chain joins TRBV6-5 and TRBJ2-1; TRBD2 agrees at 9 bases. J gave up 9 bases and V 2 bases, and 8 bases lay outside the gene matches. Germline-derived CDR1 and CDR2 are MNHEY and SVGAGI. The CDR3 contains 15 residues. The CDR3 DNA reads as TGTGCCAGCAGTTACCGGACTAGCGACCAAAGTGAGCAGTTCTTC. Translation gives CASSYRTSDQSEQFF.

The sample holds one count of this clonotype. At one end the junction does not follow the germline gene, possibly because of a read error. The chain has TRBV10-3 and TRBJ2-5; no clear D gene. This CDR3 contains 15 residues. Germline V CDR1 and CDR2: ENHRY, SYGVKD. The CDR3 DNA reads TGTGCCAACAGTGATTTGGGCAGAGCACAAGAGACCCAGTACTTC. This translates into CANSDLGRAQETQYF.

This clonotype was seen a few times. V and J are TRBV12-3 or TRBV12-4 and TRBJ1-3; D is unresolved. CDR3 length: 12 residues. The V gene lost 7 bases and the J gene lost 11 bases, with 15 bases spanning the gap. In DNA form, the CDR3 reads TGTGCCAGCACCTACCCTGGAAGCGCCATATATTTT. Its translation: CASTYPGSAIYF.

This clonotype was picked up many times. The chain uses TRBV12-3 or TRBV12-4 and TRBJ2-1, with a possible D match to TRBD2 (5 bases). This CDR3 comprises 14 residues. V lost 3 bases to trimming and J lost 6 bases, with 12 bases between them. The CDR3 spells CASSLGGLRNEQFF. As DNA, the CDR3 is TGTGCCAGCAGTTTGGGCGGACTGCGCAATGAGCAGTTCTTC.

The chain carries TRBV20-1 and TRBJ2-1; D remains ambiguous. Germline CDR1 DFQATT, CDR2 SNEGSKA (reference sequence). The CDR3 length is 14 residues. Trimming took off 6 bases at V and 7 bases at J, with 19 bases between the two ends. The CDR3 coding sequence is TGCAGTGCCTGGTCCCTGGGGATAGGGAATGAGCAGTTCTTC. Translating it yields CSAWSLGIGNEQFF.

The V and J genes are TRBV10-1 and TRBJ2-1, with TRBD2 matching 15 bases. The V segment lost 6 bases and the J segment 6 bases; nucleotides outside the gene matches: 6. The CDR3 covers 16 residues. Germline assignment: CDR1 WNHNN and CDR2 SYGVQD (reference sequence). The CDR3 nucleotides read TGCGCCAGCAGCGGCGAGGGACTAGCGGGGGGCAATGAGCAGTTCTTC. It specifies CASSGEGLAGGNEQFF.

This chain links TRBV20-1 with TRBJ2-5; 10 nucleotides match TRBD2. With 1 base clipped from V and 5 bases from J, the junction kept 13 bases outside the gene matches. Germline V lookup: CDR1 DFQATT, CDR2 SNEGSKA (reference sequence). The CDR3 contains 17 residues. CDR3 coding DNA: TGCAGTGCTAGAGGCACCAGATCTAGCGGGGGTTGGGAGACCCAGTACTTC. Translation: CSARGTRSSGGWETQYF.

The chain employs TRBV6-1 and TRBJ1-1; possible D gene TRBD1, 6 bases. The germline CDR1 and CDR2 sequences are MNHNS and SASEGT. There are 13 residues in the CDR3. The V and J ends lost 6 bases and 8 bases respectively, with 16 bases between them. DNA of the CDR3: TGTGCCAGCAGACAAAACAGGGAGAAGGAAGCTTTCTTT. Encoded protein: CASRQNREKEAFF.

V is TRBV6-6 and J is TRBJ1-1; no clear D gene. Looked up from germline, CDR1 is MNHNY and CDR2 is SVGAGI (reference sequence). The CDR3 sequence is 13 residues long. V was trimmed by 5 bases and J by 4 bases, leaving 11 bases between them. The CDR3 nucleotides are TGTGCCAGCAGTCAGCGGGTCGTCACTGAAGCTTTCTTT. This encodes CASSQRVVTEAFF.

The chain is built from TRBV6-5 and TRBJ2-1; 9 bases agree with TRBD2. Trimming at V came to 0 bases and at J to 6 bases, leaving 3 bases not matched to a gene. Germline-derived CDR1 and CDR2 are MNHEY and SVGAGI. This CDR3 comprises 15 residues. CDR3 coding DNA: TGTGCCAGCAGTTACTCGTCGACTAGCGGCAATGAGCAGTTCTTC. Its protein product is CASSYSSTSGNEQFF.

V gene TRBV30 combines with J gene TRBJ2-7, with D tentatively TRBD1 (5 bases). This CDR3 spans 15 amino acids. Looked up from germline, CDR1 is GTSNPN and CDR2 is SVGIG (reference sequence). The V gene lost 2 bases and the J gene lost 3 bases, with 17 bases spanning the gap. As DNA, the CDR3 is TGTGCCTGGAGTAGTCCCAGGGTAGGCATCTACGAGCAGTACTTC. Translated: CAWSSPRVGIYEQYF.

V is TRBV5-1 and J is TRBJ2-1; 9 bases align to TRBD1. The CDR3 has 18 residues. Germline-derived CDR1 and CDR2 are SGHRS and YFSETQ. V dropped 0 bases and J dropped 4; count of bases not matched to a gene: 11. CDR3 protein: CASSLAPTGTGHYNEQFF. The CDR3 DNA is TGCGCCAGCAGCTTGGCCCCCACCGGGACAGGGCATTACAATGAGCAGTTCTTC.

This clonotype was detected only a few times. The chain joins TRBV29-1 to TRBJ1-2; 7 nucleotides agree with TRBD1. CDR3 length equals 13 residues. Germline V gene lookup returns CDR1 SQVTM and CDR2 ANQGSEA. The junction had 5 bases not matched to a gene; V was cut back by 4 bases and J by 3 bases. CDR3 nucleotide sequence: TGCAGCGTTGCGACAGGGTTCGACTATGGCTACACCTTC. Its translation is CSVATGFDYGYTF.

In this sample, this clonotype turned up many times. CDR3 in DNA: TGCAGTGCTAGTTATAGCGGGGACCAAGAGACCCAGTACTTC. It is translated as CSASYSGDQETQYF. V and J are TRBV20-1 and TRBJ2-5, with 8 bases fitting TRBD2. Trimming at V came to 3 bases and at J to 0 bases, leaving 3 bases not matched to a gene. The CDR3 loop spans 14 amino acids. Per germline, CDR1 DFQATT and CDR2 SNEGSKA (reference sequence).

This clonotype was seen repeatedly, ten times or more. The J gene is TRBJ1-1, the V gene TRBV12-3 or TRBV12-4; TRBD1 aligns across 8 bases. This CDR3 spans 15 amino acids. V lost 3 bases, J lost 1 base, and 4 bases stayed unmatched. CDR3 loop: CASSFAGQGNTEAFF. CDR3 coding DNA: TGTGCCAGCAGTTTCGCCGGACAGGGGAACACTGAAGCTTTCTTT.

The rearrangement joins TRBV7-2 to TRBJ2-2; tentative D call: TRBD2 (6 bases). The CDR3 extends over 14 amino acids. With 6 bases removed from V and 3 bases from J, the gap between germline ends came to 11 bases. From germline, CDR1 is SGHTA and CDR2 FQGNSA. CDR3 nucleotides: TGTGCCAGCAGACGGGACTTTCACACCGGGGAGCTGTTTTTT. Translation: CASRRDFHTGELFF.

The chain combines TRBV20-1 with TRBJ2-5, with TRBD1 matching 7 bases. The ends lost 3 bases at V and 1 base at J; junction bases unmatched: 5. This CDR3 has 14 amino acids. Germline loops: CDR1 DFQATT, CDR2 SNEGSKA (reference sequence). CDR3 sequence: CSARIWDSQETQYF. Written as DNA, the CDR3 is TGCAGTGCTAGGATTTGGGACAGCCAAGAGACCCAGTACTTC.

This chain links TRBV10-3 with TRBJ1-1; unclear D gene. Germline CDR1 and CDR2: ENHRY and SYGVKD. The V end lost 4 bases, the J end lost 1 base, and 10 bases lay between the germline ends. This CDR3 has 14 amino acids. In nucleotides, the CDR3 is TGTGCCATCAGTGGAAACAGTAGGAACACTGAAGCTTTCTTT. It specifies CAISGNSRNTEAFF.